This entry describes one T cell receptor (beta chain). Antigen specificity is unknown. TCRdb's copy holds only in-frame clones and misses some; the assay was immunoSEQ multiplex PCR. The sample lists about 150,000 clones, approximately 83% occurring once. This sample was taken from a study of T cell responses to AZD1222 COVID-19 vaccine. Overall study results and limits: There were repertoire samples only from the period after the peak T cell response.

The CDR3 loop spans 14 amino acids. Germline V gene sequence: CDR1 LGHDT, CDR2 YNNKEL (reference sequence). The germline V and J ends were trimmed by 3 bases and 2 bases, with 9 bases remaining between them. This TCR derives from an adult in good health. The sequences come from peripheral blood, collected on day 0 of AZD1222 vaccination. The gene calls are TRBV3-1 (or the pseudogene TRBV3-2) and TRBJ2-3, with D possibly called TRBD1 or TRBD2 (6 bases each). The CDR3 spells CASSQGGYTDTQYF. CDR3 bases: TGTGCCAGCAGCCAGGGGGGCTACACAGATACGCAGTATTTT.